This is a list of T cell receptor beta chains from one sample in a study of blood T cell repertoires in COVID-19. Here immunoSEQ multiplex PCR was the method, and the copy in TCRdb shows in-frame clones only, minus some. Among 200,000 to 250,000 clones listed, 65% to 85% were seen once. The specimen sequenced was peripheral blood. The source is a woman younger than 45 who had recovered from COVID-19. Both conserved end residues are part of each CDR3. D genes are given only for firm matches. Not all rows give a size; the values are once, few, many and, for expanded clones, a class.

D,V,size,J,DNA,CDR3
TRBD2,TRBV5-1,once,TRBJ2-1,TGCGCCAGCAGCTCCGGGGGTAGCGGGAGAACTAATGAGCAGTTCTTC,CASSSGGSGRTNEQFF
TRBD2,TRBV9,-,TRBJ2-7,TGTGCCAGCAGCTCGGGGACTAGCGGGAGGGCCTCGGTCGAGCAGTACTTC,CASSSGTSGRASVEQYF
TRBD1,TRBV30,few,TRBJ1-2,TGTGCCTGGGAAGGGACAGGGGTCGGCTACACCTTC,CAWEGTGVGYTF
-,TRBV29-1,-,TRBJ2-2,TGCAGCGTTGCCCCTAGTTGGACCGGGGAGCTGTTTTTT,CSVAPSWTGELFF
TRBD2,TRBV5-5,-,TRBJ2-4,TGTGCCAGCAGCTTGGGGCCCCGCGGGAGAGAAAGCAACATTCAGTACTTC,CASSLGPRGRESNIQYF
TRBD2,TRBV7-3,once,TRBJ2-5,TGTGCCAGCAGCTTAGGGGTGGGAGGGCAGGAGACCCAGTACTTC,CASSLGVGGQETQYF
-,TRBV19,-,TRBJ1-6,TGTGCCAGTAAAAATCTCGACAGGATCAATAATTCACCCCTCCACTTT,CASKNLDRINNSPLHF
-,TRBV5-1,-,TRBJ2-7,TGCGCCAGCAGTTCCCTGGGGACATGGAACGAGCAGTACTTC,CASSSLGTWNEQYF
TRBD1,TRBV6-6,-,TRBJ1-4,TGTGCCAGCAGTTACCCTCCAGGGGGCCGAGAAAAACTGTTTTTT,CASSYPPGGREKLFF
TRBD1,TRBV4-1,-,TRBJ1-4,TGCGCCAGCAGCCAACACCGGACAGGGCGTCCTGAAAAACTGTTTTTT,CASSQHRTGRPEKLFF
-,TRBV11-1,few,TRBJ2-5,TGTGCCAGCAGCGCTAGCCAAGAGACCCAGTACTTC,CASSASQETQYF
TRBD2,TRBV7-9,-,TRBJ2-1,TGTGCCAGCAGCTTGTCTCCACAGCGGGAGGGCTCCTACAATGAGCAGTTCTTC,CASSLSPQREGSYNEQFF
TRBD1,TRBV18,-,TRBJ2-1,TGTGCCAGCTCAAAAGGGACAGGACTCAATGAGCAGTTCTTC,CASSKGTGLNEQFF
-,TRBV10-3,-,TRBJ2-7,TGTGCCATCAGTGAGGACACCAGGGGCGAGCAGTACTTC,CAISEDTRGEQYF
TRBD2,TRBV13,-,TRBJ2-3,TGTGCCAGCAGCCTTCGGACTAGCGGGAGTGCAGATACGCAGTATTTT,CASSLRTSGSADTQYF
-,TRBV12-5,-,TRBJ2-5,TGTGCTAGTGGTTTGCGAGCGGAAGAGACCCAGTACTTC,CASGLRAEETQYF